A single sample gave rise to the 21 T cell receptor beta chains below, sequenced in a study of a mutant IDH1 vaccine in newly diagnosed glioma. This sample's time point: week 5, during vaccination. What each vaccine dose contained was 300 ug of mutant IDH1 20-mer peptide, accompanied by topical imiquimod. Clones were sequenced by immunoSEQ multiplex PCR, and TCRdb holds only the in-frame ones, with some missing. The data hold 50,000 to 75,000 clones, with under 90% observed a single time. Their recognized antigens are unknown. This specimen consisted of PBMCs, obtained from a glioma patient whose treatment included an IDH1 peptide vaccine. The origin of the receptors is a woman aged 45 to 65 with glioma.

The chain is built from TRBV11-2 and TRBJ1-3, with 7 bases fitting TRBD1. The V segment lost 4 bases and the J segment 4 bases; nucleotides outside the gene matches: 10. Looked up from germline, CDR1 is SGHAT and CDR2 is FQNNGV. The CDR3 loop spans 16 amino acids. CDR3 nucleotides: TGTGCCAGCAGCTCCGTTTCTAGGGGGCCCGGAAACACCATATATTTT. This sequence encodes CASSSVSRGPGNTIYF.

The chain joins TRBV10-1 to TRBJ2-5; D is unclear. Germline V lookup: CDR1 WNHNN, CDR2 SYGVQD (reference sequence). The V and J ends lost 6 bases and 5 bases respectively, with 13 bases between them. This CDR3 comprises 13 residues. CDR3 DNA sequence: TGCGCCAGCAGCCGAAGCGCGTCCGAGACCCAGTACTTC. Protein product: CASSRSASETQYF.

The J gene is TRBJ1-1, the V gene TRBV5-6; no firm D call. The length of the CDR3 is 15 residues. V was shortened by 2 bases and J by 1 base, with 12 bases between the two germline ends. Germline V lookup: CDR1 SGHDT, CDR2 YYEEEE. Written as DNA, the CDR3 is TGTGCCAGCAGCTTACGCCAGGCGGGGAACACTGAAGCTTTCTTT. As protein: CASSLRQAGNTEAFF.

J is TRBJ2-3 and V is TRBV7-6, with 7 bases aligning to TRBD1. The germline V gene has CDR1 SGHVS and CDR2 FNYEAQ. V dropped 4 bases and J dropped 4; count of bases not matched to a gene: 5. This CDR3 is built from 14 residues. The CDR3 protein is CASSWDRGADTQYF. CDR3 sequence (DNA): TGTGCCAGCAGCTGGGACAGAGGCGCAGATACGCAGTATTTT.

V gene TRBV5-1 combines with J gene TRBJ2-5; possibly TRBD1 for D (6 bases). The length of the CDR3 is 15 residues. V lost 0 bases and J lost 2, with 11 bases in between. CDR1 SGHRS and CDR2 YFSETQ come from the germline V gene. The CDR3 spells CASSLVTGMQETQYF. The DNA for the CDR3 is TGCGCCAGCAGCTTGGTTACAGGGATGCAAGAGACCCAGTACTTC.

The sample holds one count of this clone. V gene TRBV19 combines with J gene TRBJ1-2, with 7 bases identical to TRBD1. This CDR3 is built from 17 residues. The J segment lost 0 bases and the V segment lost 10 bases, leaving 17 bases of the junction unmatched. The V gene's germline CDR1 is LNHDA and CDR2 SQIVND (reference sequence). The CDR3 DNA sequence: TGTGCCACCAAAGGGGGAGATGGGACAGAGGCTAACTATGGCTACACCTTC. Its protein product is CATKGGDGTEANYGYTF. Full variable domain (outside the CDR3, taken from reference TRBV19 and TRBJ1-2): DGGITQSPKYLFRKEGQNVTLSCEQNLNHDAMYWYRQDPGQGLRLIYYSQIVNDFQKGDIAEGYSVSREKKESFPLTVTSAQKNPTAFYLCATKGGDGTEANYGYTFGSGTRLTVV.

The CDR3 protein is CASGLALAGGRVSYEQYF. CDR3 DNA sequence: TGTGCTAGTGGTTTGGCACTAGCGGGGGGCCGAGTCTCCTACGAGCAGTACTTC. The chain employs TRBV12-5 and TRBJ2-7; 12 bases agree with TRBD2. Germline CDR1 reads LGHNT; CDR2 reads FRNRAP. V gave up 1 base and J gave up 0 bases; unmatched junction bases: 7. CDR3 length: 18 amino acids. Full variable domain (outside the CDR3, taken from reference TRBV12-5 and TRBJ2-7): DARVTQTPRHKVTEMGQEVTMRCQPILGHNTVFWYRQTMMQGLELLAYFRNRAPLDDSGMPKDRFSAEMPDATLATLKIQPSEPRDSAVYFCASGLALAGGRVSYEQYFGPGTRLTVT.

V is TRBV19 and J is TRBJ1-1; D gene uncertain. In germline, CDR1 is LNHDA, CDR2 SQIVND (reference sequence). This CDR3 region has 12 residues. Trimming pared 4 bases from V and 10 bases from J, leaving 13 bases between. CDR3: CASSTKQARAFF. In nucleotides, the CDR3 is TGTGCCAGTAGTACGAAGCAGGCGAGAGCTTTCTTT.

The chain combines TRBV7-9 with TRBJ2-3; TRBD2 aligns across 9 bases. With 1 base clipped from V and 3 bases from J, the junction kept 2 bases outside the gene matches. The CDR3 length is 15 residues. Germline CDR1 and CDR2: SEHNR and FQNEAQ (reference sequence). The DNA of the CDR3 is TGTGCCAGCAGCTTAGTAGCGGGGGAGACAGATACGCAGTATTTT. The encoded protein is CASSLVAGETDTQYF.

The rearrangement links TRBV29-1 to TRBJ2-5, with D unresolved. V was pared by 6 bases and J by 6 bases, with 20 bases between. The length of the CDR3 is 14 residues. CDR1 SQVTM and CDR2 ANQGSEA come from the germline V gene. CDR3: CSVTTYRAEKTQYF. DNA of the CDR3: TGCAGCGTCACGACATACAGAGCCGAGAAGACCCAGTACTTC.

The chain couples TRBV10-2 to TRBJ1-6; no firm D call. The length of the CDR3 is 14 residues. The germline V gene encodes CDR1 WSHSY and CDR2 SAAADI. The V end lost 4 bases, the J end lost 9 bases, and 13 bases lay between the germline ends. As DNA, the CDR3 is TGCGCCAGCAGTGGGTCTGGAAGTGGTTCACCCCTCCACTTT. Its protein product is CASSGSGSGSPLHF.

The CDR3 region is CAWSTLWEEGEKLFF. The CDR3 coding sequence is TGTGCCTGGAGTACGCTTTGGGAAGAGGGAGAAAAACTGTTTTTT. The chain uses TRBV30 and TRBJ1-4; D gene uncertain. With 2 bases removed from V and 8 bases from J, the gap between germline ends came to 18 bases. Germline lookup yields CDR1 GTSNPN and CDR2 SVGIG (reference sequence). The CDR3 has 15 amino acids.

CDR3 in amino acids: CASSLVGGIQGYTF. DNA of the CDR3: TGTGCCAGCAGCTTAGTCGGAGGGATCCAGGGCTACACCTTC. The rearrangement uses TRBV7-6 and TRBJ1-2; D unclear. In germline, CDR1 is SGHVS, CDR2 FNYEAQ. Trimming pared 1 base from V and 8 bases from J, leaving 14 bases between. This CDR3 comprises 14 residues.

The chain links TRBV5-1 to TRBJ1-2; D is undetermined. The CDR3 length is 13 residues. Looked up from germline, CDR1 is SGHRS and CDR2 is YFSETQ. Trimming pared 2 bases from V and 0 bases from J, leaving 5 bases between. CDR3 sequence: CASSFDANYGYTF. The CDR3 DNA reads TGCGCCAGCAGCTTCGATGCTAACTATGGCTACACCTTC.

V is TRBV9 and J is TRBJ2-3; 8 bases align to TRBD2. Germline V gene lookup returns CDR1 SGDLS and CDR2 YYNGEE. The CDR3 is 17 residues long. Unmatched junction bases numbered 9, after V lost 1 base and J lost 2 bases. CDR3: CASSVSLGGGLTDTQYF. Here the CDR3 DNA reads TGTGCCAGCAGCGTATCACTCGGGGGGGGACTCACAGATACGCAGTATTTT. Complete variable domain (other parts from reference TRBV9 and TRBJ2-3): DSGVTQTPKHLITATGQRVTLRCSPRSGDLSVYWYQQSLDQGLQFLIQYYNGEERAKGNILERFSAQQFPDLHSELNLSSLELGDSALYFCASSVSLGGGLTDTQYFGPGTRLTVL.

This clone was picked up a small number of times. This chain joins TRBV5-6 and TRBJ2-4; unclear D gene. Germline CDR1 SGHDT, CDR2 YYEEEE. With 0 bases removed from V and 0 bases from J, the gap between germline ends came to 13 bases. The CDR3 consists of 17 residues. DNA of the CDR3: TGTGCCAGCAGCTTGGCCAAGAAAGGAGTAGCCAAAAACATTCAGTACTTC. Translated, it gives CASSLAKKGVAKNIQYF.

This clone has only one observation. V usage is TRBV7-2 and J usage is TRBJ2-4; D perhaps matches TRBD1 (6 bases). The V gene's germline CDR1 is SGHTA and CDR2 FQGNSA. V was cut by 1 base and J by 5 bases, with 12 bases left in between. CDR3 size: 15 residues. CDR3 sequence: CASSLEGTPQNIQYF. In nucleotides, the CDR3 is TGTGCCAGCAGCTTAGAAGGGACACCCCAAAACATTCAGTACTTC.

This rearrangement joins TRBV6-5 to TRBJ2-3; D ambiguous. The CDR3 has 12 amino acids. Germline values: CDR1 MNHEY, CDR2 SVGAGI. Trimming took off 5 bases at V and 2 bases at J, with 5 bases between the two ends. DNA of the CDR3: TGTGCCAGCAGTGATACCACAGATACGCAGTATTTT. Amino acid sequence: CASSDTTDTQYF.

The chain carries TRBV7-2 and TRBJ1-2; no reliable D call. Germline V gene data show CDR1 as SGHTA and CDR2 as FQGNSA. Trimming pared 1 base from V and 3 bases from J, leaving 6 bases between. This CDR3 contains 13 residues. The DNA for the CDR3 is TGTGCCAGCAGCTTAGGGTCCCACTATGGCTACACCTTC. Amino acids: CASSLGSHYGYTF.

The chain joins TRBV2 to TRBJ1-2; D uncertain. Germline V gives CDR1 SNHLY, CDR2 FYNNEI. This CDR3 region has 14 residues. V was clipped by 7 bases and J by 3 bases, with 15 bases between them. CDR3 nucleotides: TGTGCCAGCACCCCCGGAGTTGGCCACTATGGCTACACCTTC. Translation gives CASTPGVGHYGYTF.

This clone was detected a few times. CDR3 in DNA: TGTGCCTGGAGTGTATGGCAGAGGGGCACTGAAGCTTTCTTT. It is translated as CAWSVWQRGTEAFF. The rearrangement uses TRBV30 and TRBJ1-1; possible D gene TRBD1, 5 bases. The ends were cut back, 0 bases at V and 4 bases at J, with 12 bases in the middle. CDR3 length: 14 amino acids. The V gene's germline CDR1 is GTSNPN and CDR2 SVGIG (reference sequence).